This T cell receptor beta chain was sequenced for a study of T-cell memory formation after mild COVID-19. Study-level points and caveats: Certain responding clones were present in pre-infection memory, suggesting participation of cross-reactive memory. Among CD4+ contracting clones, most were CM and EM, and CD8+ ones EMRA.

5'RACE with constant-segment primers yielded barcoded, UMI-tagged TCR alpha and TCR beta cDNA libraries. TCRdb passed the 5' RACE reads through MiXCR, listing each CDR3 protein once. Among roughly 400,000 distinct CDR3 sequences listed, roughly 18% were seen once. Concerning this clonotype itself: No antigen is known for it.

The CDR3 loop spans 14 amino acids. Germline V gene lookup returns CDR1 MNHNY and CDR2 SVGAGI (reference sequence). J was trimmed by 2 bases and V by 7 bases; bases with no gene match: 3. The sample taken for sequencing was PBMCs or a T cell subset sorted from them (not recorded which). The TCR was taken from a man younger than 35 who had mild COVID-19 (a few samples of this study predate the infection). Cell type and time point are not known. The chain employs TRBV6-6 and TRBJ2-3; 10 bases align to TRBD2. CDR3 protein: CASKLAGPTDTQYF. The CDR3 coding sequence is TGTGCCAGCAAACTAGCGGGGCCCACAGATACGCAGTATTTT.